The source of this T cell receptor beta chain is a study of CD8+ T cells in alopecia areata. Study context: Administration of oral tofacitinib to treated patients was at 5 to 10 mg twice daily.

This clone has only a few counts. Its antigen remains unknown. Lesional scalp punch biopsies and peripheral blood were collected from alopecia areata patients. Isolated RNA was reverse transcribed into cDNA used as the sequencing template. Generated by immunoSEQ multiplex PCR, the TCRdb table keeps only in-frame clones and is missing some. This table has around 120,000 clones, roughly two fifths appearing once. General observations from the study: In lesional scalp, particularly from alopecia totalis/universalis, clonality was higher than in normal scalp.

The CDR3 consists of 13 residues. Trimming shortened V by 4 bases and J by 3 bases, and 7 bases separated the two germline ends. The germline gives CDR1 LGHNA, CDR2 YSLEER. Sequencing input: CD4+ T cells sorted from blood. This sequence was found in a human donor with alopecia areata. The genes are TRBV4-3 and TRBJ1-5; D is undetermined. The CDR3 loop is CASSRSTNQPQHF. Here the CDR3 DNA reads TGCGCCAGCAGCCGTTCCACCAATCAGCCCCAGCATTTT.